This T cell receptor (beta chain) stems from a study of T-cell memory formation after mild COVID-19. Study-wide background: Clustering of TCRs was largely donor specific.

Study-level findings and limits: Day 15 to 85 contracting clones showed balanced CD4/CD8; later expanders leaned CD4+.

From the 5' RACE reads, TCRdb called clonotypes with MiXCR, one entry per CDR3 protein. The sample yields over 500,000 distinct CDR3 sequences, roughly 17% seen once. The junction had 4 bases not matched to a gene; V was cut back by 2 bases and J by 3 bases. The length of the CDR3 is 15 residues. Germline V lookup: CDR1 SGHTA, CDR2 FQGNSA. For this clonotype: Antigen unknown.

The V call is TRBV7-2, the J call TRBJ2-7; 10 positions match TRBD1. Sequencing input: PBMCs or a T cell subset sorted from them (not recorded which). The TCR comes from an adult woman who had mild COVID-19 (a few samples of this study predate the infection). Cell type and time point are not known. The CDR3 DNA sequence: TGTGCCAGCAGCTTATGGAGGACAGGGGGCTACGAGCAGTACTTC. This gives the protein CASSLWRTGGYEQYF. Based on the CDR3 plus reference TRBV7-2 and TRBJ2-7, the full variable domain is GAGVSQSPSNKVTEKGKDVELRCDPISGHTALYWYRQSLGQGLEFLIYFQGNSAPDKSGLPSDRFSAERTGGSVSTLTIQRTQQEDSAVYLCASSLWRTGGYEQYFGPGTRLTVT.